A single sample is the source of the 19 T cell receptor beta chains below, sequenced in a study of low-dose radiotherapy and immunotherapy resistance in tumors. Gene-specific TRAV and TRBV primers were used for first-strand cDNA, covering alpha and beta chains. Amplification, which lasted 15 to 20 PCR cycles, used a constant-region primer and V-primer adapter to amplify TCRs. From the reads, TCRdb called clonotypes with MiXCR, one entry per CDR3 protein. Of some 94,000 distinct CDR3 sequences in the sample, 20% to 25% were seen once. Regarding time point: after trial treatment. Treatment: LDRT plus nivolumab, ipilimumab, low-dose cyclophosphamide and aspirin (RACIN trial). The sequences come from PBMCs, collected after low-dose radiotherapy plus immunotherapy. The origin of the receptors is a female donor with ovarian cancer.

This clonotype was counted at least ten times. The chain uses TRBV11-2 and TRBJ2-1, with D perhaps assigned TRBD1 or TRBD2 (6 bases each). The ends were cut back, 0 bases at V and 6 bases at J, with 21 bases in the middle. CDR1 is SGHAT and CDR2 is FQNNGV in the germline V gene. The CDR3 is 18 residues long. CDR3 sequence (DNA): TGTGCCAGCAGCTTAGAGGCGGGGCTCCTCACAGGGTCCAATGAGCAGTTCTTC. It yields the protein CASSLEAGLLTGSNEQFF.

The chain recombines TRBV7-2 with TRBJ2-5; D gene uncertain. Trimming shortened V by 1 base and J by 4 bases, and 13 bases separated the two germline ends. The CDR3 sequence is 15 residues long. Germline lookup yields CDR1 SGHTA and CDR2 FQGNSA. CDR3: CASSLVGSHGETQYF. Here the CDR3 DNA reads TGTGCCAGCAGCTTAGTCGGAAGTCACGGAGAGACCCAGTACTTC.

Ten or more counts support this clonotype. This chain connects TRBV6-2 or TRBV6-3 to TRBJ2-3; D is tentatively TRBD1 or TRBD2 (6 bases each). This CDR3 contains 17 residues. V was shortened by 0 bases and J by 6 bases, with 19 bases between the two germline ends. Germline CDR1 reads MNHEY; CDR2 reads SVGEGT. The CDR3: CASSYSGGLATLDTQYF. As DNA, the CDR3 is TGTGCCAGCAGTTACTCTGGGGGGCTCGCGACCCTGGATACGCAGTATTTT.

With respect to this clonotype: A far bigger clonotype differs at one base, so this is likely a read error. V gene TRBV14 combines with J gene TRBJ2-5; D gene uncertain. Germline V gene lookup returns CDR1 SGHDN and CDR2 FVKESK. The CDR3 runs 13 residues. V dropped 1 base and J dropped 11 bases, with 14 bases sitting between them. The CDR3 loop reads CASSQALWREQYF. CDR3 nucleotides: TGTGCCAGCAGCCAAGCGTTGTGGCGTGAGCAGTACTTC. Filled out from reference TRBV14 and TRBJ2-5, the complete variable domain reads EAGVTQFPSHSVIEKGQTVTLRCDPISGHDNLYWYRRVMGKEIKFLLHFVKESKQDESGMPNNRFLAERTGGTYSTLKVQPAELEDSGVYFCASSQALWREQYFGPGTRLLVL.

This clonotype was seen many times. The V gene is TRBV7-2, the J gene TRBJ2-2, with D unresolved. The V end lost 2 bases, the J end lost 5 bases, and 12 bases lay between the germline ends. Germline CDR1 reads SGHTA; CDR2 reads FQGNSA. The CDR3 has 15 amino acids. The CDR3 DNA sequence: TGTGCCAGCAGCTTACCCCCCACCAAGACCGGGGAGCTGTTTTTT. Residues: CASSLPPTKTGELFF.

CDR3 loop: CASSKGRDSLTGANVLTF. The DNA of the CDR3 is TGTGCCAGCAGTAAAGGCAGGGATTCCCTCACTGGGGCCAACGTCCTGACTTTC. V usage is TRBV6-1 and J usage is TRBJ2-6, with a possible D match to TRBD1 (5 bases). Germline V lookup: CDR1 MNHNS, CDR2 SASEGT. V gave up 5 bases and J gave up 2 bases, with 19 bases separating them. This CDR3 is built from 18 residues.

V and J are TRBV3-1 and TRBJ1-4; TRBD1 might be the D (5 bases). V shed 2 bases and J shed 8 bases, with 18 bases lying between them. Per germline, CDR1 LGHDT and CDR2 YNNKEL (reference sequence). CDR3 length equals 16 residues. The CDR3 sequence: CASSQPLGGSWEKLFF. CDR3 bases: TGTGCCAGCAGCCAACCCCTCGGGGGGAGTTGGGAAAAACTGTTTTTT.

This clonotype was observed at least ten times. The chain employs TRBV3-1 and TRBJ2-2; possibly TRBD1 for D (6 bases). Germline assignment: CDR1 LGHDT and CDR2 YNNKEL (reference sequence). With 0 bases removed from V and 9 bases from J, the gap between germline ends came to 11 bases. The CDR3 has 14 residues. CDR3 nucleotides: TGTGCCAGCAGCCAAGACTTACAGGGTCGGGAGCTGTTTTTT. It codes for CASSQDLQGRELFF.

This clonotype was observed many times. The CDR3 here is CASHGALGKNTEAFF. The CDR3 DNA sequence: TGTGCCAGCCATGGGGCGCTGGGGAAGAACACTGAAGCTTTCTTT. V and J are TRBV12-3 or TRBV12-4 and TRBJ1-1, with D possibly matching TRBD1 (5 bases). V shed 8 bases and J shed 1 base, with 17 bases lying between them. The CDR3 spans 15 residues.

This clonotype was seen repeatedly, ten times or more. This rearrangement joins TRBV7-9 to TRBJ2-7; tentatively, D is TRBD2 (6 bases). The V and J ends lost 5 bases and 5 bases respectively, with 25 bases between them. Per the germline V gene, CDR1 is SEHNR and CDR2 is FQNEAQ (reference sequence). The CDR3 has 17 residues. The CDR3 DNA is TGTGCCAGCAGCGCAGGAGGGGTGCCGGGGTCGATGGACGAGCAGTACTTC. It is translated as CASSAGGVPGSMDEQYF.

This clonotype was counted many times. The genes are TRBV5-4 and TRBJ1-1, with D uncertain. From germline, CDR1 is SGHNT and CDR2 YYREEE (reference sequence). The CDR3 runs to 12 residues. V lost 2 bases, J lost 11 bases, and 13 bases lay in between. The CDR3 protein is CASSFLDVAAFF. CDR3 coding DNA: TGTGCCAGCAGCTTCCTTGATGTGGCGGCTTTCTTT.

This clonotype was detected many times. The chain recombines TRBV7-8 with TRBJ1-2; 8 bases fit TRBD1. The CDR3 is 15 residues long. The V gene's germline CDR1 is SGHVS and CDR2 FQNEAQ. Trimming removed 5 bases from V and 4 bases from J; junction bases left unmatched: 9. The DNA for the CDR3 is TGTGCCAGCAGCCCGCGGACAGGGCTAGGCTATGGCTACACCTTC. It yields the protein CASSPRTGLGYGYTF.

The CDR3 loop is CASTVTASGNTIYF. The CDR3 DNA reads as TGTGCCAGCACTGTGACAGCCTCTGGAAACACCATATATTTT. V and J are TRBV6-1 and TRBJ1-3; weak D call: TRBD1 (5 bases). The germline V gene has CDR1 MNHNS and CDR2 SASEGT. There are 14 residues in the CDR3. V gave up 7 bases and J gave up 0 bases, with 10 bases separating them.

This clonotype has just a few counts. The J gene is TRBJ1-6, the V gene TRBV6-1; D gene ambiguous. This CDR3 region has 18 residues. The germline CDR1 and CDR2 sequences are MNHNS and SASEGT. With 8 bases removed from V and 0 bases from J, the gap between germline ends came to 20 bases. The CDR3 loop is CASLPWQAVGSYNSPLHF. In DNA form, the CDR3 reads TGTGCCAGCCTCCCGTGGCAGGCCGTAGGCTCCTATAATTCACCCCTCCACTTT.

This clonotype was seen at least ten times. The chain carries TRBV10-3 and TRBJ1-4; D not resolved. Trimming stripped 3 bases from V and 4 bases from J, with 12 bases between. Germline CDR1 and CDR2: ENHRY and SYGVKD. The CDR3 has 15 residues. CDR3 loop: CAISDPGRDNEKLFF. The CDR3 DNA reads TGTGCCATCAGTGACCCTGGACGGGATAATGAAAAACTGTTTTTT.

The chain links TRBV7-2 to TRBJ2-3; either TRBD1 or TRBD2 may fit D (5 bases each). The ends were cut back, 2 bases at V and 1 base at J, with 7 bases in the middle. Germline V gives CDR1 SGHTA, CDR2 FQGNSA. The CDR3 covers 14 residues. CDR3: CASSLLGGTDTQYF. DNA for the CDR3: TGTGCCAGCAGCTTACTGGGGGGCACAGATACGCAGTATTTT.

This clonotype was counted many times. The chain links TRBV6-2 or TRBV6-3 to TRBJ2-2, with D hard to call. V was trimmed by 6 bases and J by 4 bases, leaving 12 bases between them. The CDR3 has 14 residues. The germline V gene has CDR1 MNHEY and CDR2 SVGEGT. The CDR3 DNA sequence: TGTGCCAGCAGCCAGGACCTCCCCACCGGGGAGCTGTTTTTT. It specifies CASSQDLPTGELFF.

This clonotype was counted many times. The gene calls are TRBV7-3 and TRBJ2-2; possible D gene TRBD1, 6 bases. This CDR3 contains 14 residues. Trimming cost V 5 bases and J 4 bases, with 11 bases left between them. Per germline, CDR1 SGHTA and CDR2 FQGTGA. The DNA of the CDR3 is TGTGCCAGCAGCCGTCAGGGGAGCACCGGGGAGCTGTTTTTT. It codes for CASSRQGSTGELFF.

This clonotype was counted at least ten times. The chain carries TRBV12-3 or TRBV12-4 and TRBJ2-2, with D uncertain. Trimming took 7 bases from V and 4 from J, leaving 7 bases between them. The CDR3 loop spans 12 amino acids. As DNA, the CDR3 is TGTGCCAGCACTGTCACCACCGGGGAGCTGTTTTTT. Protein sequence: CASTVTTGELFF.